This T cell receptor beta chain comes out of a study of OX40 agonist ivuxolimab in advanced cancers. The CDR3 extends over 15 amino acids. The germline V gene encodes CDR1 MNHEY and CDR2 SMNVEV (reference sequence). V gave up 0 bases and J gave up 5 bases, with 13 bases separating them. The method was immunoSEQ multiplex PCR; TCRdb's version includes in-frame clones alone and lacks a portion of them. Of tens of thousands of clones in the sample, roughly 87% were seen once. The material sequenced was CD4+ or CD8+ T cells sorted from blood, taken in a trial of the OX40 agonist ivuxolimab. This receptor was obtained from an adult with an advanced solid tumor such as melanoma, head and neck, liver or kidney cancer. J is TRBJ2-5 and V is TRBV27; D is possibly TRBD2 (6 bases). The CDR3 loop is CASSLSHSAGETQYF. The CDR3 bases are TGTGCCAGCAGTTTATCACATAGCGCGGGGGAGACCCAGTACTTC.